This TCR beta chain derives from a study of T-cell memory formation after mild COVID-19. Notes on the study in general: Pre-infection memory showed some responding clones, and this suggested that cross-reactive memory joined.

This clonotype was counted between two and nine times. What it recognizes is unknown. The CDR3 contains 14 residues. The V gene's germline CDR1 is SGDLS and CDR2 YYNGEE. With 0 bases removed from V and 0 bases from J, the gap between germline ends came to 6 bases. TCRdb re-called the 5' RACE reads with MiXCR, one entry per CDR3 protein. The sample contains a few hundred thousand distinct CDR3 sequences, about a sixth of which appear only once. What was sequenced was PBMCs or a T cell subset sorted from them (not recorded which). This chain uses TRBV9 with TRBJ2-5; D unclear. This receptor was taken from a man aged 18 to 30 who had mild COVID-19 (a few samples of this study predate the infection). Cell type and time point are not known. CDR3 DNA sequence: TGTGCCAGCAGCGTAGGAGACAACCAAGAGACCCAGTACTTC. It is translated as CASSVGDNQETQYF.